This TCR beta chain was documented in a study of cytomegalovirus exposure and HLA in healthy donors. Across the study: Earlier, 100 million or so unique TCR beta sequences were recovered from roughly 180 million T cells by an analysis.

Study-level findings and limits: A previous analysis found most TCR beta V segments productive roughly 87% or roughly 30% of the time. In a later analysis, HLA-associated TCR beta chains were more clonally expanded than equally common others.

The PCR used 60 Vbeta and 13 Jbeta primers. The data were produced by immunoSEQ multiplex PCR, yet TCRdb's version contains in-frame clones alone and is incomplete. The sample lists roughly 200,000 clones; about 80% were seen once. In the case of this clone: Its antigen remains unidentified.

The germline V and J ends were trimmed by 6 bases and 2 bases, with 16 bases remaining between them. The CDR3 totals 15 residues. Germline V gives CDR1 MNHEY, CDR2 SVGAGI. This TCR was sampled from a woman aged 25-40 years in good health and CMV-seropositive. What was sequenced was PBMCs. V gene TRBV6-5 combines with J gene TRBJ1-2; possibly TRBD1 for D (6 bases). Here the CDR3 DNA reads TGTGCCAGCAGATACGGCAGGGGAGAAAACTATGGCTACACCTTC. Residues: CASRYGRGENYGYTF.